The 9 T cell receptor beta chains below were found in one sample sequenced in a study of T cell changes during pregnancy in multiple sclerosis. The method was immunoSEQ multiplex PCR; TCRdb's version includes in-frame clones alone and lacks a portion of them. The sample has approximately 90,000 clones; approximately 89% are singletons. The input for sequencing was peripheral blood, taken in the first trimester of pregnancy. All receptors derive from a female donor with multiple sclerosis, enrolled in a pregnancy study.

The chain couples TRBV7-2 to TRBJ1-2; D gene unclear. CDR1 is SGHTA and CDR2 is FQGNSA in the germline V gene. Trimming took 4 bases from V and 0 from J, leaving 15 bases between them. This CDR3 has 16 residues. The CDR3: CASSSQSGSANYGYTF. CDR3 DNA: TGTGCCAGCAGCTCCCAATCAGGTTCAGCTAACTATGGCTACACCTTC.

The chain is built from TRBV29-1 and TRBJ1-1; the D is unclear. CDR1 and CDR2 (germline): SQVTM, ANQGSEA. The CDR3 has 14 residues. Trimming stripped 6 bases from V and 3 bases from J, with 17 bases between. The CDR3 region has the DNA TGCAGCGTCGCTGGGCTCGATCCGGACACTGAAGCTTTCTTT. It translates to CSVAGLDPDTEAFF.

The V and J genes are TRBV19 and TRBJ2-1; TRBD2 matches at 10 bases. Germline loops: CDR1 LNHDA, CDR2 SQIVND (reference sequence). J was trimmed by 6 bases and V by 1 base; bases with no gene match: 9. This CDR3 contains 17 residues. As DNA, the CDR3 is TGTGCCAGTAGTATAGGAGGACTAGCGGCAAAGGGCAATGAGCAGTTCTTC. It yields the protein CASSIGGLAAKGNEQFF.

This chain links TRBV29-1 with TRBJ2-3, with 8 bases that match TRBD1. The germline V gene encodes CDR1 SQVTM and CDR2 ANQGSEA. The trim removed 7 bases at V and 4 bases at J, leaving 10 bases unmatched. This CDR3 is built from 14 residues. The CDR3 coding sequence is TGCAGCGCCGTCCCCCGGGGACAGGCAGATACGCAGTATTTT. Protein product: CSAVPRGQADTQYF.

This clone is a singleton in its sample. The gene calls are TRBV5-1 and TRBJ1-2; 8 bases match TRBD1. Germline CDR1 SGHRS, CDR2 YFSETQ. There are 14 residues in the CDR3. The junction had 4 bases not matched to a gene; V was cut back by 4 bases and J by 2 bases. CDR3 sequence reads: CASSLGQGNYGYTF. DNA for the CDR3: TGCGCCAGCAGCCTCGGACAGGGCAACTATGGCTACACCTTC.

As regards this clone: This specimen includes other DNA sequences encoding the same CDR3. J is TRBJ1-5 and V is TRBV6-5; 12 bases are shared with TRBD1. CDR3 size: 15 residues. Germline CDR1 MNHEY, CDR2 SVGAGI. Trimming took 6 bases from V and 10 from J; bases not matched to a gene: 10. The CDR3 here is CASSPGTGGRQPQHF. Written as DNA, the CDR3 is TGTGCCAGCAGCCCCGGGACAGGGGGCCGTCAACCCCAGCATTTT.

This chain connects TRBV7-2 to TRBJ2-3, with D possibly TRBD1 on 6 matching bases. V was clipped by 3 bases and J by 6 bases, with 19 bases between them. The germline V gene encodes CDR1 SGHTA and CDR2 FQGNSA. The CDR3 totals 16 residues. In DNA, the CDR3 is TGTGCCAGCAGCTTCCTAGGGGCAGGGGTTTCGGATACGCAGTATTTT. Protein product: CASSFLGAGVSDTQYF.

The gene calls are TRBV11-2 and TRBJ2-7, with 8 bases matching TRBD1. The J segment lost 1 base and the V segment lost 4 bases, leaving 9 bases of the junction unmatched. Germline CDR1 and CDR2: SGHAT and FQNNGV. This CDR3 has 16 amino acids. In DNA, the CDR3 is TGTGCCAGCAGCTCAATACAGGGGGATACTTCCTACGAGCAGTACTTC. Residues: CASSSIQGDTSYEQYF.

The chain employs TRBV29-1 and TRBJ2-3; the match to TRBD1 covers 10 bases. The trim removed 1 base at V and 3 bases at J, leaving 4 bases unmatched. Germline V CDR1 and CDR2: SQVTM, ANQGSEA. The CDR3 runs 15 residues. DNA for the CDR3: TGCAGCGTTGAAGCTACGGACAGGGGGACAGATACGCAGTATTTT. It translates to CSVEATDRGTDTQYF.